The rows below give T cell receptor beta chains drawn from one sample of a study of blood T cell repertoires in COVID-19. Some clones are missing from TCRdb's copy, which holds only in-frame ones; the method was immunoSEQ multiplex PCR. The profile shows roughly 280,000 clones, 70% to 90% of them singletons. Input material: PBMCs or T cells enriched from blood (not recorded which). The receptors were gathered from a woman aged 25-40 years with acute COVID-19. The CDR3 runs from the conserved cysteine through the conserved F or W. The D gene is left open where the match is weak. Expanded clones are given a class, and other clones once, few, many or no size at all.

d_call j_call v_call clone_size cdr3_nt cdr3_aa
TRBD2 TRBJ2-7 TRBV7-3 . TGTGCCAGTGCCTCGGGACTATTTACTAGCGAGCAGTACTTC CASASGLFTSEQYF
TRBD2 TRBJ2-3 TRBV18 . TGTGCCAGCTCACCATCGACTAGCGGGAACCCAGATACGCAGTATTTT CASSPSTSGNPDTQYF
. TRBJ1-5 TRBV10-3 . TGTGCCATCAGTGGCAGGGAAAATCAGCCCCAGCATTTT CAISGRENQPQHF
. TRBJ1-1 TRBV5-1 . TGCGCCAGCAGCCCGGGGACATGGGGGAACACTGAAGCTTTCTTT CASSPGTWGNTEAFF
TRBD2 TRBJ2-3 TRBV28 . TGTGCCAGCAGTTCCGAACTTATCAGCGGGAGGACGGATACGCAGTATTTT CASSSELISGRTDTQYF
. TRBJ2-3 TRBV6-2/TRBV6-3 once TGTGCCAGCAGTGAGAGGGACTCTTTCACAGATACGCAGTATTTT CASSERDSFTDTQYF
. TRBJ2-1 TRBV19 . TGTGCCAGTAGTAGCTTTGGCGGCAATGAGCAGTTCTTC CASSSFGGNEQFF
TRBD1 TRBJ1-1 TRBV30 . TGTGCCTGGAGTGGGATCAGGGGGACTGAAGCTTTCTTT CAWSGIRGTEAFF
TRBD2 TRBJ2-1 TRBV2 . TGTGCCAGCAGGGTACTAGCGGGAGGGGCGGGGGAGCAGTTCTTC CASRVLAGGAGEQFF
. TRBJ2-5 TRBV27 . TGTGCCAGCCGCGGACTCCGCTTCGGGGAGACCCAGTACTTC CASRGLRFGETQYF
TRBD1 TRBJ1-1 TRBV7-2 . TGTGCCAGCAGCTTAAATCAGGGGGGCACTGAAGCTTTCTTT CASSLNQGGTEAFF
TRBD1 TRBJ1-4 TRBV6-2/TRBV6-3 . TGTGCCAGCAGTTCCTATCGACAGGGAGGAGAGGAAAAACTGTTTTTT CASSSYRQGGEEKLFF
. TRBJ1-2 TRBV3-1/TRBV3-2 many TGTGCCAGCGCGGGAACTAACTATGGCTACACCTTC CASAGTNYGYTF
. TRBJ2-7 TRBV27 . TGTGCCAGCAGCCCGACAGTTCCCCCTTACGAGCAGTACTTC CASSPTVPPYEQYF
TRBD2 TRBJ2-2 TRBV27 . TGTGCCAGCAGTTTATGGGAGGGCCATACCGGGGAGCTGTTTTTT CASSLWEGHTGELFF
TRBD1 TRBJ2-7 TRBV4-1 few TGCGCCAGCAGCCTGGGACAGACCAACTCCTACGAGCAGTACTTC CASSLGQTNSYEQYF
TRBD1 TRBJ1-2 TRBV28 . TGTGCCAGCAGTTCAAGGACAGGATTGGTGGGGGGCTACACCTTC CASSSRTGLVGGYTF
TRBD1 TRBJ2-7 TRBV5-8 few TGTGCCAGCAGCTACGAGGTTGGGACAGGGGATTACGAGCAGTACTTC CASSYEVGTGDYEQYF
. TRBJ1-1 TRBV28 . TGTGCCAGCAGTCGAACCCGGTATTCCCTTCTGACTGAAGCTTTCTTT CASSRTRYSLLTEAFF
. TRBJ2-5 TRBV6-1 . TGTGCCAGCAGGGAAGCGGGCCCCCAAGAGACCCAGTACTTC CASREAGPQETQYF
TRBD1 TRBJ2-2 TRBV19 . TGTGCCAGTAGCGACAGGGGTTTCCTTCCCGGGGAGCTGTTTTTT CASSDRGFLPGELFF
TRBD2 TRBJ2-1 TRBV7-9 . TGTGCCAGCAGCTTAGGACCGACGGGGGGCAATGAGCAGTTCTTC CASSLGPTGGNEQFF
TRBD2 TRBJ2-7 TRBV4-2 . TGTGCCAGCAGCCAAGGGGGTCTAGCGGGAGTCTACGAGCAGTACTTC CASSQGGLAGVYEQYF
. TRBJ2-1 TRBV11-2 . TGTGCCAGCAGCTTACTATACAGGAGCTCCTACAATGAGCAGTTCTTC CASSLLYRSSYNEQFF
. TRBJ1-5 TRBV7-8 . TGTGCCAGCAGCTTAGGGGAACCAGGGGTCGGCGGTGATCAGCCCCAGCATTTT CASSLGEPGVGGDQPQHF
TRBD2 TRBJ2-2 TRBV19 few TGTGCCAGTAACAGCGGGGCCTCGGCCGGGGAGCTGTTTTTT CASNSGASAGELFF
. TRBJ2-2 TRBV11-2 . TGTGCCAGCAGCTTAATCAGAAGCACCGGGGAGCTGTTTTTT CASSLIRSTGELFF
TRBD1 TRBJ2-2 TRBV7-6 . TGTGCCAGCAGCCCCCGACAGGGGGCGGGCACCGGGGAGCTGTTTTTT CASSPRQGAGTGELFF
TRBD1 TRBJ1-2 TRBV29-1 . TGCAGCGTTGAAGATCTTCAGGGGGCTCACTATGGCTACACCTTC CSVEDLQGAHYGYTF
TRBD2 TRBJ2-1 TRBV5-4 . TGTGCCAGCAGCTTGAAGGCTAGCGGGAGGAATGAGCAGTTCTTC CASSLKASGRNEQFF
TRBD2 TRBJ2-3 TRBV4-1 . TGCGCCAGCAGCCAACTAGCGGGAGTACCCTTCAGGACAGATACGCAGTATTTT CASSQLAGVPFRTDTQYF
. TRBJ1-1 TRBV7-2 . TGTGCCAGCAGCTTAGAGCAGCGCGGTGAAGCTTTCTTT CASSLEQRGEAFF
. TRBJ1-5 TRBV7-9 . TGTGCCAGCAGCTTTGGAGACAGCAATCAGCCCCAGCATTTT CASSFGDSNQPQHF
TRBD2 TRBJ2-1 TRBV5-1 . TGCGCCAGCACCCACGGGACTAGCGGGAGATCCTACAATGAGCAGTTCTTC CASTHGTSGRSYNEQFF
TRBD1 TRBJ1-4 TRBV15 . TGTGCCACCAGCAGAGATATAGGGGGCAGCGGTGAAAAACTGTTTTTT CATSRDIGGSGEKLFF
. TRBJ2-3 TRBV19 . TGTGCCAGTAGTAAATTTGGGCAGGGTAGCACAGATACGCAGTATTTT CASSKFGQGSTDTQYF
TRBD2 TRBJ2-1 TRBV4-2 . TGTGCCAGCAGCCCCGGGACTAGTGTCTACAATGAGCAGTTCTTC CASSPGTSVYNEQFF
. TRBJ1-6 TRBV6-5 . TGTGCCAGCAGCCAGACTCTAGGGGGTAATTCACCCCTCCACTTT CASSQTLGGNSPLHF
TRBD1 TRBJ1-5 TRBV24-1 . TGTGCCACCAGTGATGGGACAGTCAGACAGCCCCAGCATTTT CATSDGTVRQPQHF
. TRBJ2-1 TRBV5-4 . TGTGCCAGCAGCTTGTTCGAGATTAACAATGAGCAGTTCTTC CASSLFEINNEQFF
TRBD1 TRBJ1-2 TRBV4-1 . TGCGCCAGCAGCCAAACACAGGGGACTCACTATGGCTACACCTTC CASSQTQGTHYGYTF
. TRBJ2-7 TRBV3-1/TRBV3-2 once TGTGCCAGCAGCCCCCCTGGGAGCGAGCAGTACTTC CASSPPGSEQYF
. TRBJ2-1 TRBV7-2 . TGTGCCAGCAGCTTAGTCCCAGCCGGGGAGCAGTTCTTC CASSLVPAGEQFF
TRBD1 TRBJ2-7 TRBV5-6 . TGTGCCAGCAGCTTCGGGCAAACAGGGGACCCTTTAGAGCAGTACTTC CASSFGQTGDPLEQYF
. TRBJ2-1 TRBV7-9 . TGTGCCAACAGCACCAGGGACCAGGGGACAAATGAGCAGTTCTTC CANSTRDQGTNEQFF
TRBD2 TRBJ2-1 TRBV28 . TGTGCCAGCAGTTCTCCGGGACTAGCGGCCTACAATGAGCAGTTCTTC CASSSPGLAAYNEQFF
. TRBJ2-2 TRBV28 . TGTGCCAGCAGTTTATATACAGGGCCCGGGGAGCTGTTTTTT CASSLYTGPGELFF
. TRBJ1-6 TRBV11-2 . TGTGCCAGCACCGTTGGTAGACGGACTGAGAATTCACCCCTCCACTTT CASTVGRRTENSPLHF
. TRBJ1-5 TRBV24-1 . TGTGCCACCAGTTCCCGGACTGATAGCAATCAGCCCCAGCATTTT CATSSRTDSNQPQHF
TRBD2 TRBJ2-3 TRBV6-6 . TGTGCCAGCAGGCTAGCGGGAGTTTCAGATACGCAGTATTTT CASRLAGVSDTQYF
TRBD2 TRBJ2-7 TRBV5-1 . TGCGCCAGCAGCTTGTCAGCTAGCGGGACACAAAGCTCCTACGAGCAGTACTTC CASSLSASGTQSSYEQYF
. TRBJ2-4 TRBV11-3 . TGTGCCAGCAGCTACCCGGGGGACATTCAGTACTTC CASSYPGDIQYF
. TRBJ1-5 TRBV6-2/TRBV6-3 . TGTGCCAGCAGTCTCCTACTTGATCAGCCCCAGCATTTT CASSLLLDQPQHF
. TRBJ2-7 TRBV13 . TGTGCCAGCAGCTCCGACAGGTACGAGCAGTACTTC CASSSDRYEQYF
TRBD1 TRBJ1-3 TRBV5-1 once TGCGCCAGCAGCGGGGGCGTAGGGGGCCTGGGAAACACCATATATTTT CASSGGVGGLGNTIYF